This TCR beta chain was captured in a study of cytomegalovirus exposure and HLA in healthy donors. A remark on this clone: Its antigen is as yet unknown.

Study results and caveats: The majority of TCR sequences were rare, yet some public TCRs appeared in many donors. Upon later analysis, HLA-associated TCR beta chains proved more clonally expanded than other, equally common chains. TCR beta chain V- and J-gene trimming was linked, in a later analysis, to a missense variant in DCLRE1C.

The PCR was carried out with 60 Vbeta primers and 13 Jbeta primers. Profiling relied on immunoSEQ multiplex PCR, and the TCRdb table lists in-frame clones only, not all of them. The table lists more than 140,000 clones, around 75% of them singletons, with approximately 3.2% in the top ten. The CDR3 is made up of 13 amino acids. In germline, CDR1 is SNHLY, CDR2 FYNNEI. V lost 6 bases, J lost 8 bases, and 13 bases lay in between. The sequenced sample was PBMCs. The clonotype originates from a man in his forties or fifties in good health and CMV-seronegative. The chain combines TRBV2 with TRBJ1-4; TRBD1 might be the D (5 bases). Here the CDR3 reads CASRPQGREKLFF. CDR3 bases: TGTGCCAGCAGGCCTCAGGGAAGGGAAAAACTGTTTTTT.